These 5 T cell receptor beta chains came from one sample sequenced in a study of tissue T cells after allogeneic stem cell transplantation. Repertoires were generated with immunoSEQ multiplex PCR, while TCRdb's copy carries only in-frame clones and drops some. The table shows 3,500 to 4,500 clones, with roughly half occurring only once. The sample's time point: mouse harvest day 14 after allogeneic transplant. Each mouse received 10^7 T-cell-depleted marrow cells plus 10^6 splenic CD5+ T cells by tail vein. Sequenced sample: gut tissue. Receptors were obtained from a female BALB/c mouse given C57BL/6 T cells with graft-versus-host disease after an allogeneic hematopoietic cell transplant.

Worth noting for this clone: The listed genes are named as in mouse. The observed sequence ends 1 residue before the CDR3 terminus, with the missing tail filled in from the germline J gene. The rearrangement uses TRBV23 and TRBJ2-2; the table names TRBD1, a call not compared with the DNA. CDR3 length: 16 amino acids. In germline, CDR1 is KGHTA, CDR2 FQNQQP. The CDR3: CSSSPPGQANTGQLYF. CDR3 DNA, as far as it was read: TGCTCCAGCAGTCCACCCGGACAAGCAAACACCGGGCAGCTCTAC. Full variable domain (outside the CDR3, taken from reference TRBV23 and TRBJ2-2): DAAVTQKPRYLIKMKGQEAEMKCIPEKGHTAVFWYQQKQSKELKFLIYFQNQQPLDQIDMVKERFSAVCPSSSLCSLGIRTCEAEDSALYLCSSSPPGQANTGQLYFGEGSKLTVL.

This clone appeared a few times. Gene names denote mouse genes. Read sequence stops 1 residue before the CDR3 end, and the germline J gene provides the missing end. V is TRBV3 and J is TRBJ1-1, with a tentative D call TRBD1 (5 bases). The V end was cut by 5 bases, the J end by 0 bases, with 7 bases between. This CDR3 spans 13 amino acids. Germline V gene data show CDR1 as SNHLY and CDR2 as FYNGKV (reference sequence). The CDR3 region is CASSMTANTEVFF. CDR3 DNA, as far as it was read: TGTGCCAGCAGCATGACAGCAAACACAGAAGTCTTC.

Worth noting for this clone: Mouse gene names apply. With the read ending 1 residue before the CDR3 end, the germline J gene is used to fill in that end. The V and J genes are TRBV3 and TRBJ1-4; TRBD1 might be the D (6 bases). The length of the CDR3 is 15 residues. Trimming shortened V by 4 bases and J by 0 bases, and 9 bases separated the two germline ends. Germline V gene sequence: CDR1 SNHLY, CDR2 FYNGKV (reference sequence). The CDR3 DNA, read in part, is TGTGCCAGCAGCTGGGGACAAATTTCCAACGAAAGATTATTT. Translating it yields CASSWGQISNERLF. The entire CDR3 protein is CASSWGQISNERLFF.

Details on this clone: Mouse names are used for the genes. With the read ending 1 residue before the CDR3 end, the germline J gene is used to fill in that end. Other DNA sequences in the sample encode the same CDR3. This chain links TRBV3 with TRBJ2-5; 8 positions match TRBD2. The CDR3 spans 13 residues. Germline CDR1 SNHLY, CDR2 FYNGKV (reference sequence). V lost 3 bases, J lost 4 bases, and 0 bases stayed unmatched. Partial CDR3 DNA: TGTGCCAGCAGCTTGACTGGGGAAGACACCCAGTAC. Translated, it gives CASSLTGEDTQY. The entire CDR3 reads CASSLTGEDTQYF.

On this clone: Gene names and germline refer to mouse. The CDR3 end is not reached by the read, which stops 1 residue before it; the germline J gene fills it in. The rearrangement uses TRBV13-1 and TRBJ1-2; D ambiguous. The CDR3 is made up of 13 amino acids. Between the trimmed V and J ends, which lost 5 bases and 0 bases, there was a span of 8 bases. Germline V CDR1 and CDR2: NSHNY, SYGAGN. CDR3 bases read: TGTGCCAGCAGGAAACACGCAAACTCCGACTACACC. Residues: CASRKHANSDYT. The entire CDR3 sequence reads CASRKHANSDYTF.